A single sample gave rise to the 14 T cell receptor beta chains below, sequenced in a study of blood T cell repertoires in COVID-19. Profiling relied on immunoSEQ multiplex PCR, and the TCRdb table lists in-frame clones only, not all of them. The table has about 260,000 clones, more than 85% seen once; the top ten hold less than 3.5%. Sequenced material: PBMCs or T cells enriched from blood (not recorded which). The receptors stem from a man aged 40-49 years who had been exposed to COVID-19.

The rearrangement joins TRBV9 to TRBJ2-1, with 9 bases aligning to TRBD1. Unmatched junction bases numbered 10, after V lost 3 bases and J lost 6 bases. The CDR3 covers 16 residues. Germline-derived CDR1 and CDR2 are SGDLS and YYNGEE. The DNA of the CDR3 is TGTGCCAGCAGCGCATACCGGGACAGGGTTATCAATGAGCAGTTCTTC. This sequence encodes CASSAYRDRVINEQFF.

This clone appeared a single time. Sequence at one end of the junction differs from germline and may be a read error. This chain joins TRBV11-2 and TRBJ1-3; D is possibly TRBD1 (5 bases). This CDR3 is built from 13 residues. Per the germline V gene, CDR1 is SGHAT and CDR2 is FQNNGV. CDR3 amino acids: CASSTAGRAQLDF. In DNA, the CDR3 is TGTGCCAGCAGCACCGCGGGACGGGCGCAGCTGGATTTT.

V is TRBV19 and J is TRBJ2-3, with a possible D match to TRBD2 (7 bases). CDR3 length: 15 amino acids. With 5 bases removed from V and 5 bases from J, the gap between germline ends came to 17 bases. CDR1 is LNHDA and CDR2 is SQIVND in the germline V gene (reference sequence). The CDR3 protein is CASSALQGGGDTQYF. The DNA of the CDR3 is TGTGCCAGTAGTGCGCTACAGGGCGGGGGAGATACGCAGTATTTT.

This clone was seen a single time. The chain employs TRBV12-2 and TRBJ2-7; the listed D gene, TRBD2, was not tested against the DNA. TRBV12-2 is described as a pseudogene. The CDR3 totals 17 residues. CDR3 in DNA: TGTGCAAGTCGCTTAGTCCGGGTTAGCGGGAGGGTTTTCGAGCAGTACTTC. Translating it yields CASRLVRVSGRVFEQYF.

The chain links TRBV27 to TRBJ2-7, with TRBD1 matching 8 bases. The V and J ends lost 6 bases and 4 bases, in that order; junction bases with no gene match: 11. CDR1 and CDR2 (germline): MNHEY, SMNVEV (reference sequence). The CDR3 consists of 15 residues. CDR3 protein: CASSGRDRFLYEQYF. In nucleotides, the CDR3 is TGTGCCAGCAGCGGCAGGGACAGGTTCCTGTACGAGCAGTACTTC.

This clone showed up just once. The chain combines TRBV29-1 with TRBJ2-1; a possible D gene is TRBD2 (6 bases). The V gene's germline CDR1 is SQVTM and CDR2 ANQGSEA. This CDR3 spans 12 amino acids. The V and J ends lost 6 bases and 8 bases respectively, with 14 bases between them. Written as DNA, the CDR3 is TGCAGCGTCCAGACTAGTTCGGATGAGCAGTTCTTC. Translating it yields CSVQTSSDEQFF.

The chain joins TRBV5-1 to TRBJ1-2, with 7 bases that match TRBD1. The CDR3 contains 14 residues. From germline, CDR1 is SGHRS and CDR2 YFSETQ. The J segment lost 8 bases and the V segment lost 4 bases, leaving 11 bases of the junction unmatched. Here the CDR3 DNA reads TGCGCCAGCAGCGAATTCGACAGGGTAGGCGGCTACACCTTC. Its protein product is CASSEFDRVGGYTF.

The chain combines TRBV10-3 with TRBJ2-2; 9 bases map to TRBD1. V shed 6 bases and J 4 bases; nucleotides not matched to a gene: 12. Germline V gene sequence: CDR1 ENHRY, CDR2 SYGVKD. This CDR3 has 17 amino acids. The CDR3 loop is CAIRLFTQGAGTGELFF. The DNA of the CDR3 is TGTGCCATCAGATTATTTACACAGGGGGCGGGCACCGGGGAGCTGTTTTTT.

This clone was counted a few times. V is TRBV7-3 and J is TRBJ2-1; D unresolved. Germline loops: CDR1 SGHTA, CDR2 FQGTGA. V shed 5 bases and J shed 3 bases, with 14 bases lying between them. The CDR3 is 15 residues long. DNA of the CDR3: TGTGCCAGCAGCCCCGGCGCGGCCCGCTACAATGAGCAGTTCTTC. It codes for CASSPGAARYNEQFF. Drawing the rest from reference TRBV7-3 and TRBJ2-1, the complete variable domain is GAGVSQTPSNKVTEKGKYVELRCDPISGHTALYWYRQSLGQGPEFLIYFQGTGAADDSGLPNDRFFAVRPEGSVSTLKIQRTERGDSAVYLCASSPGAARYNEQFFGPGTRLTVL.

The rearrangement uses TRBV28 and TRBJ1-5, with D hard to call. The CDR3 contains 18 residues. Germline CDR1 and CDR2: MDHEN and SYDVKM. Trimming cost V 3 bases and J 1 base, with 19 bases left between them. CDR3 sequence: CASSFVDLRVLSNQPQHF. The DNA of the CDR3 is TGTGCCAGCAGTTTTGTCGATTTGAGGGTTTTAAGCAATCAGCCCCAGCATTTT.

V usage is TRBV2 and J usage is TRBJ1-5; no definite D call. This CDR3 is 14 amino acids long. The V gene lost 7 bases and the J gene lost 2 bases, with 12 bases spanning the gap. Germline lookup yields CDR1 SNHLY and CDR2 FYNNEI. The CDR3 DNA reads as TGTGCCAGCAATTTTAACGGTGGCAATCAGCCCCAGCATTTT. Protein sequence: CASNFNGGNQPQHF.

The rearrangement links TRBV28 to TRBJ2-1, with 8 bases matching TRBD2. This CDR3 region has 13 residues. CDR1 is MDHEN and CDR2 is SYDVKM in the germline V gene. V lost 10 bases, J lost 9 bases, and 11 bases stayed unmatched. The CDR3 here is CATPGRAGGEQFF. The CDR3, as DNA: TGTGCCACCCCCGGGAGGGCCGGCGGTGAGCAGTTCTTC.

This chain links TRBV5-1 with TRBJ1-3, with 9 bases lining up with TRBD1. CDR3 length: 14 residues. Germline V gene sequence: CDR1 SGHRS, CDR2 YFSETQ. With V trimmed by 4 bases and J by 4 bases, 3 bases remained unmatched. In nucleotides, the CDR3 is TGCGCCAGCAGCGAACAGGGGGCAGGAAACACCATATATTTT. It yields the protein CASSEQGAGNTIYF.

CDR3: CASSFIFSGESIEAFF. DNA for the CDR3: TGTGCCAGCAGTTTTATTTTTTCAGGGGAGTCCATTGAAGCTTTCTTT. The chain joins TRBV27 to TRBJ1-1; a weak D match, TRBD1 (6 bases). With 3 bases removed from V and 7 bases from J, the gap between germline ends came to 21 bases. Per the germline V gene, CDR1 is MNHEY and CDR2 is SMNVEV (reference sequence). The CDR3 loop spans 16 amino acids.